These 29 T cell receptor beta chains came from one sample sequenced in a study of cytomegalovirus exposure and HLA in healthy donors. 60 Vbeta and 13 Jbeta primers were used in PCR. Clones were read by immunoSEQ multiplex PCR, and TCRdb kept only the in-frame ones, dropping some. Seen in this sample are around 70,000 clones; the ten most common clones hold roughly 0.8%. The specimen sequenced was PBMCs. All receptors come from a boy aged 5-17 years in good health and CMV-seronegative.

V gene TRBV4-1 combines with J gene TRBJ1-1; possible D gene TRBD1, 5 bases. CDR3 length equals 15 residues. Germline CDR1 MGHRA, CDR2 YSYEKL. Trimming stripped 0 bases from V and 5 bases from J, with 13 bases between. CDR3 DNA: TGCGCCAGCAGCCAAGACCAGGGTATTTGGACTGAAGCTTTCTTT. Translated: CASSQDQGIWTEAFF.

This chain uses TRBV4-3 with TRBJ1-1; D is uncertain. Trimming removed 0 bases from V and 1 base from J, with 6 bases in between. This CDR3 has 14 residues. The germline CDR1 and CDR2 sequences are LGHNA and YSLEER. CDR3 sequence: CASSQELKNTEAFF. CDR3 sequence (DNA): TGCGCCAGCAGCCAAGAACTCAAGAACACTGAAGCTTTCTTT.

The V call is TRBV6-5, the J call TRBJ2-7, with 10 bases matching TRBD2. The CDR3 loop spans 15 amino acids. V was pared by 5 bases and J by 6 bases, with 10 bases of the junction left unmatched. CDR1 is MNHEY and CDR2 is SVGAGI in the germline V gene. The CDR3 is CASSRGLARAPEQYF. The CDR3 DNA reads as TGTGCCAGCAGTCGGGGACTAGCGCGCGCCCCCGAGCAGTACTTC.

The V and J genes are TRBV5-4 and TRBJ2-1, with 14 bases aligning to TRBD2. The V and J ends lost 3 bases and 0 bases, in that order; junction bases with no gene match: 8. The CDR3 sequence is 19 residues long. CDR1 is SGHNT, CDR2 YYREEE, per germline (reference sequence). CDR3 sequence (DNA): TGTGCCAGCAGCTCCCCCGGGACTAGCGGGAGATACTCCTACAATGAGCAGTTCTTC. Its translation: CASSSPGTSGRYSYNEQFF. Together with reference TRBV5-4 and TRBJ2-1, the CDR3 gives the full variable domain: ETGVTQSPTHLIKTRGQQVTLRCSSQSGHNTVSWYQQALGQGPQFIFQYYREEENGRGNFPPRFSGLQFPNYSSELNVNALELDDSALYLCASSSPGTSGRYSYNEQFFGPGTRLTVL.

The chain employs TRBV4-2 and TRBJ1-2; tentative D call: TRBD1 (5 bases). The CDR3 has 14 residues. The ends were cut back, 4 bases at V and 0 bases at J, with 9 bases in the middle. The germline gives CDR1 LGHNA, CDR2 YNFKEQ. CDR3: CASSPDSANYGYTF. CDR3 nucleotide sequence: TGTGCCAGCAGCCCCGACAGTGCTAACTATGGCTACACCTTC.

The gene calls are TRBV4-1 and TRBJ2-5; D remains ambiguous. V dropped 4 bases and J dropped 0 bases, with 9 bases sitting between them. Germline V lookup: CDR1 MGHRA, CDR2 YSYEKL. The CDR3 has 14 residues. The CDR3: CASSRRQNQETQYF. The CDR3 bases are TGCGCCAGCAGCCGTAGACAAAACCAAGAGACCCAGTACTTC.

V is TRBV4-1 and J is TRBJ1-4; 7 bases line up with TRBD1. Germline V lookup: CDR1 MGHRA, CDR2 YSYEKL. The CDR3 is 19 residues long. Unmatched junction bases numbered 24, after V lost 4 bases and J lost 10 bases. The CDR3 DNA reads as TGCGCCAGCAGCCTTCGCGAGGAGACAGGGAAAACTCGAAGTGGAAAACTGTTTTTT. The encoded protein is CASSLREETGKTRSGKLFF.

This rearrangement joins TRBV18 to TRBJ1-2; D call uncertain. The CDR3 contains 16 residues. Germline lookup yields CDR1 KGHSH and CDR2 LQKENI. Trimming took 2 bases from V and 4 from J, leaving 17 bases between them. For the CDR3, the DNA is TGTGCCAGCTCACCATACCAAGGTGAACAGAGCTATGGCTACACCTTC. It specifies CASSPYQGEQSYGYTF.

The gene calls are TRBV4-1 and TRBJ2-3; D ambiguous. V was clipped by 3 bases and J by 4 bases, with 11 bases between them. From germline, CDR1 is MGHRA and CDR2 YSYEKL. CDR3 length equals 14 residues. CDR3 region: CASSQGPDADTQYF. The CDR3 bases are TGCGCCAGCAGCCAGGGCCCCGATGCAGATACGCAGTATTTT.

The rearrangement uses TRBV19 and TRBJ1-2, with TRBD1 identical over 9 bases. The V and J ends lost 5 bases and 2 bases, in that order; junction bases with no gene match: 3. Germline CDR1 reads LNHDA; CDR2 reads SQIVND (reference sequence). The CDR3 extends over 14 amino acids. CDR3: CASSQGQGNYGYTF. The CDR3 DNA follows: TGTGCCAGTAGTCAGGGACAGGGAAACTATGGCTACACCTTC.

CDR3 loop: CASSLNGLAGGYEQFF. The DNA for the CDR3 is TGTGCCAGCAGCTTAAATGGTTTAGCGGGGGGTTATGAGCAGTTCTTC. This chain joins TRBV7-3 and TRBJ2-1; 10 nucleotides align to TRBD2. V lost 1 base, J lost 8 bases, and 8 bases stayed unmatched. Germline CDR1 reads SGHTA; CDR2 reads FQGTGA. This CDR3 spans 16 amino acids.

This chain uses TRBV6-1 with TRBJ1-1, with D perhaps matching TRBD1 (6 bases). The CDR3 extends over 15 amino acids. The germline gives CDR1 MNHNS, CDR2 SASEGT. V gave up 4 bases and J gave up 4 bases, with 16 bases separating them. CDR3 protein: CASSADRSYGTEAFF. The CDR3, as DNA: TGTGCCAGCAGTGCGGACAGATCGTACGGCACTGAAGCTTTCTTT.

The chain is built from TRBV15 and TRBJ1-6; TRBD1 is a possible D gene (5 bases). The CDR3 loop spans 12 amino acids. V was cut by 4 bases and J by 14 bases, with 12 bases left in between. Germline lookup yields CDR1 LNHNV and CDR2 YYDKDF (reference sequence). CDR3 DNA: TGTGCCACCAGCACCCCAGGGATCTCCCTCCACTTT. As protein: CATSTPGISLHF.

This sequence joins TRBV6-1 and TRBJ2-1; 11 bases match TRBD2. Germline CDR1 is MNHNS and CDR2 is SASEGT. V trimming: 9 bases; J trimming: 6 bases; junction bases outside the gene matches: 7. The CDR3 loop spans 14 amino acids. CDR3 in amino acids: CASDRLAGRNEQFF. In DNA form, the CDR3 reads TGTGCCAGTGATAGACTAGCGGGACGCAATGAGCAGTTCTTC.

The rearrangement joins TRBV6-5 to TRBJ2-4; D is perhaps TRBD2 (6 bases). Per germline, CDR1 MNHEY and CDR2 SVGAGI. Trimming took off 6 bases at V and 14 bases at J, with 23 bases between the two ends. The CDR3 loop spans 14 amino acids. The CDR3 nucleotides read TGTGCCAGCAGAACAACCCACGGGACTCCCGGCGAGTACTTC. Translation gives CASRTTHGTPGEYF.

The chain recombines TRBV2 with TRBJ2-7, with 10 nucleotides matching TRBD1. Germline trimming cut 5 bases from V and 1 base from J; bases unmatched to any gene: 5. The length of the CDR3 is 15 residues. Germline V gene data show CDR1 as SNHLY and CDR2 as FYNNEI. This chain's CDR3 is CASSPDRGVSYEQYF. For the CDR3, the DNA is TGTGCCAGCAGTCCGGACAGGGGGGTTTCCTACGAGCAGTACTTC.

The chain carries TRBV29-1 and TRBJ2-1; 8 bases align to TRBD1. The germline V gene encodes CDR1 SQVTM and CDR2 ANQGSEA. After removal of 4 bases from V and 5 bases from J, the junction contained 13 bases not matched to a gene. The CDR3 covers 16 residues. As DNA, the CDR3 is TGCAGCGTTGCCCCCCGACAGGGGAGTTCCGACAATGAGCAGTTCTTC. This codes for CSVAPRQGSSDNEQFF.

The rearrangement links TRBV25-1 to TRBJ2-7; the D is unclear. V lost 3 bases to trimming and J lost 3 bases, with 3 bases between them. The CDR3 length is 11 residues. Germline V gives CDR1 MGHDK, CDR2 SYGVNS. This CDR3 reads CASSDVYEQYF. CDR3 coding DNA: TGTGCCAGCAGTGACGTCTACGAGCAGTACTTC.

V is TRBV11-2 and J is TRBJ1-3; unclear D gene. Germline V gene lookup returns CDR1 SGHAT and CDR2 FQNNGV. The V and J ends lost 9 bases and 1 base respectively, with 10 bases between them. This CDR3 comprises 13 residues. The CDR3 coding sequence is TGTGCCAGGTCCACTAGTTCTGGAAACACCATATATTTT. Protein sequence: CARSTSSGNTIYF.

This chain links TRBV7-9 with TRBJ1-5, with 7 bases that match TRBD1. The CDR3 loop spans 14 amino acids. CDR1 is SEHNR and CDR2 is FQNEAQ in the germline V gene (reference sequence). J gave up 0 bases and V 8 bases, and 4 bases lay outside the gene matches. CDR3 protein: CASGDSHSNQPQHF. The CDR3 region has the DNA TGTGCCAGCGGGGACAGCCATAGCAATCAGCCCCAGCATTTT.

The chain carries TRBV7-9 and TRBJ1-4, with D hard to call. V lost 5 bases and J lost 0, with 10 bases in between. The CDR3 is made up of 15 amino acids. Germline V gene data show CDR1 as SEHNR and CDR2 as FQNEAQ (reference sequence). The CDR3 region has the DNA TGTGCCAGCAGCCTCCCTGAGACAACTAATGAAAAACTGTTTTTT. Translation: CASSLPETTNEKLFF.

V usage is TRBV6-6 and J usage is TRBJ1-3, with 11 nucleotides matching TRBD1. With V trimmed by 6 bases and J by 6 bases, 4 bases remained unmatched. Germline values: CDR1 MNHNY, CDR2 SVGAGI (reference sequence). This CDR3 region has 14 residues. CDR3 in amino acids: CASSRTGGQNTIYF. The CDR3 nucleotides are TGTGCCAGCAGCCGGACAGGGGGCCAAAACACCATATATTTT.

The genes are TRBV18 and TRBJ1-2; TRBD1 agrees at 7 bases. The CDR3 consists of 14 residues. Trimming at V came to 6 bases and at J to 5 bases, leaving 9 bases not matched to a gene. The germline gives CDR1 KGHSH, CDR2 LQKENI. The CDR3 sequence: CASSPGTASYGYTF. The CDR3 DNA reads as TGTGCCAGCTCTCCAGGGACAGCCTCTTATGGCTACACCTTC.

The chain combines TRBV10-3 with TRBJ1-2; 8 nucleotides match TRBD1. The CDR3 extends over 16 amino acids. V was clipped by 7 bases and J by 3 bases; unmatched bases: 13. Germline values: CDR1 ENHRY, CDR2 SYGVKD. The CDR3 region has the DNA TGTGCCATCATGATAGGGGCGAACAGGGGGGACTATGGCTACACCTTC. Protein sequence: CAIMIGANRGDYGYTF.

The V and J genes are TRBV6-1 and TRBJ2-7; D possibly corresponds to TRBD2 (5 bases). Trimming pared 0 bases from V and 9 bases from J, leaving 12 bases between. CDR3 size: 13 residues. Germline V CDR1 and CDR2: MNHNS, SASEGT. The DNA of the CDR3 is TGTGCCAGCAGTGAAGCGCTCGGGAAAGGGCAGTACTTC. This translates into CASSEALGKGQYF.

This chain uses TRBV7-9 with TRBJ2-2, with D perhaps matching TRBD2 (6 bases). CDR3 length: 15 amino acids. V dropped 4 bases and J dropped 0 bases, with 9 bases sitting between them. From germline, CDR1 is SEHNR and CDR2 FQNEAQ (reference sequence). Here the CDR3 reads CASSSGEPNTGELFF. The CDR3 DNA reads as TGTGCCAGCAGCTCGGGGGAGCCGAACACCGGGGAGCTGTTTTTT.

This sequence joins TRBV6-5 and TRBJ1-1, with 9 bases lining up with TRBD1. V was clipped by 4 bases and J by 2 bases; unmatched bases: 5. This CDR3 spans 15 amino acids. The germline gives CDR1 MNHEY, CDR2 SVGAGI. CDR3 coding DNA: TGTGCCAGCAGTTCTCCGGGACAGGGCAACACTGAAGCTTTCTTT. It codes for CASSSPGQGNTEAFF.

The chain carries TRBV5-1 and TRBJ1-1; 10 nucleotides agree with TRBD1. Germline CDR1 SGHRS, CDR2 YFSETQ. There are 15 residues in the CDR3. The V gene end was trimmed by 3 bases and the J gene end by 3 bases; junction bases not matched to a gene: 5. Here the CDR3 DNA reads TGCGCCAGCAGCTCCCCCGGGACAGGGGACACTGAAGCTTTCTTT. Its protein product is CASSSPGTGDTEAFF. The variable domain in full, with the rest retrieved from reference TRBV5-1 and TRBJ1-1, is KAGVTQTPRYLIKTRGQQVTLSCSPISGHRSVSWYQQTPGQGLQFLFEYFSETQRNKGNFPGRFSGRQFSNSRSEMNVSTLELGDSALYLCASSSPGTGDTEAFFGQGTRLTVV.

The chain carries TRBV4-1 and TRBJ2-1; 9 bases agree with TRBD1. The V gene end was trimmed by 7 bases and the J gene end by 8 bases; junction bases not matched to a gene: 12. This CDR3 has 15 amino acids. The germline gives CDR1 MGHRA, CDR2 YSYEKL. CDR3 sequence reads: CASTLQGARVDEQFF. The CDR3, as DNA: TGCGCCAGCACCCTACAGGGGGCTAGAGTGGATGAGCAGTTCTTC.